The rows below give T cell receptor beta chains drawn from one sample of a study of T cell responses to AZD1222 COVID-19 vaccine. Clones were sequenced by immunoSEQ multiplex PCR, and TCRdb holds only the in-frame ones, with some missing. Altogether approximately 60,000 clones are present, 76% being singletons, with the ten largest covering about 14%. The specimen comprised peripheral blood, sampled on day 0 of AZD1222 vaccination. Receptors originate from an adult in good health. CDR3s include the opening cysteine and the closing phenylalanine or tryptophan. A D gene is named only where the DNA matches it firmly. Clone size, where shown, is once, few, many, or a class for clones that have expanded.

size,D,J,V,CDR3,DNA
-,-,TRBJ1-1,TRBV3-1/TRBV3-2,CASSQANSRRSTEAFF,TGTGCCAGCAGCCAAGCAAATTCGCGAAGATCCACTGAAGCTTTCTTT
-,-,TRBJ2-3,TRBV28,CASSSEPDTQYF,TGTGCCAGCAGCTCGGAACCAGATACGCAGTATTTT
-,TRBD1,TRBJ1-2,TRBV9,CASSVGDRVIRGYTF,TGTGCCAGCAGCGTAGGGGACAGGGTTATTCGTGGCTACACCTTC
-,-,TRBJ1-6,TRBV3-1/TRBV3-2,CASSPLRAISPLHF,TGTGCCAGCAGCCCCTTAAGGGCGATCTCACCCCTCCACTTT
once,-,TRBJ2-5,TRBV12-3/TRBV12-4,CASSLDGETQYF,TGTGCCAGCAGTCTTGACGGGGAGACCCAGTACTTC
-,-,TRBJ2-1,TRBV11-2,CASSLSSSQNNEQFF,TGTGCCAGCAGCCTTTCTAGCTCCCAAAACAATGAGCAGTTCTTC
once,TRBD1,TRBJ1-4,TRBV28,CASSRGDRGNEKLFF,TGTGCCAGCAGTAGGGGGGACAGGGGTAATGAAAAACTGTTTTTT
-,-,TRBJ1-3,TRBV3-1/TRBV3-2,CASTGSSGNTIYF,TGTGCCAGTACAGGGAGCTCTGGAAACACCATATATTTT
-,TRBD1,TRBJ1-4,TRBV9,CASSVSRGQNEKLFF,TGTGCCAGCAGCGTAAGCAGGGGGCAGAATGAAAAACTGTTTTTT
-,-,TRBJ1-5,TRBV7-9,CASSPDGHQPQHF,TGTGCCAGCAGCCCGGACGGGCATCAGCCCCAGCATTTT
-,TRBD2,TRBJ2-7,TRBV4-3,CASSQDLYGLAGGDYEQYF,TGCGCCAGCAGCCAAGATCTGTACGGACTAGCGGGGGGCGACTACGAGCAGTACTTC
-,TRBD1,TRBJ2-2,TRBV27,CASSFGQGTTGELFF,TGTGCCAGCAGTTTTGGACAGGGGACCACCGGGGAGCTGTTTTTT
-,-,TRBJ1-1,TRBV30,CAFLQGMNTEAFF,TGTGCCTTCCTACAGGGAATGAACACTGAAGCTTTCTTT
-,-,TRBJ1-4,TRBV11-2,CASSRELWEVYSDEKLFF,TGTGCCAGCAGCCGTGAATTATGGGAGGTTTACAGTGATGAAAAACTGTTTTTT
once,-,TRBJ2-1,TRBV5-5,CASSGDYSPYNEQFF,TGTGCCAGCAGCGGGGATTACTCCCCCTACAATGAGCAGTTCTTC
-,-,TRBJ1-5,TRBV11-2,CASSLGRGNQPQHF,TGTGCCAGCAGCTTAGGGAGGGGCAATCAGCCCCAGCATTTT
-,-,TRBJ1-6,TRBV30,CAWSATPMARENSPLHF,TGTGCCTGGAGTGCTACTCCTATGGCCAGGGAAAATTCACCCCTCCACTTT
-,-,TRBJ2-7,TRBV12-3/TRBV12-4,CASSSSYEQYF,TGTGCCAGCAGTTCTTCCTACGAGCAGTACTTC
-,-,TRBJ2-1,TRBV14,CASSRRRRNEQFF,TGTGCCAGCAGCCGCCGACGGAGGAATGAGCAGTTCTTC
-,-,TRBJ1-1,TRBV7-8,CASSLAARAGTEAFF,TGTGCCAGCAGCTTAGCAGCCAGGGCGGGCACTGAAGCTTTCTTT
-,-,TRBJ1-5,TRBV28,CASLLPGRNQPQHF,TGTGCCAGCCTGCTCCCAGGGAGGAATCAGCCCCAGCATTTT
-,-,TRBJ2-5,TRBV5-8,CASSLGTPRTQYF,TGTGCCAGCAGCCTCGGGACTCCGAGGACCCAGTACTTC
-,-,TRBJ1-5,TRBV4-3,CASSQDRAGYGQPQHF,TGCGCCAGCAGCCAAGATCGAGCGGGATACGGTCAGCCCCAGCATTTT
-,-,TRBJ1-1,TRBV6-5,CASRRNRDTEAFF,TGTGCCAGTCGGAGAAACAGAGACACTGAAGCTTTCTTT
once,TRBD2,TRBJ2-3,TRBV7-2,CASSLAASGGALDTQYF,TGTGCCAGCAGCTTAGCGGCTAGCGGGGGGGCCCTTGATACGCAGTATTTT
-,-,TRBJ2-1,TRBV24-1,CATSDPAARGYNEQFF,TGTGCCACCAGTGACCCCGCGGCTCGGGGGTACAATGAGCAGTTCTTC
-,TRBD1,TRBJ1-1,TRBV11-2,CASSLGQGYTEAFF,TGTGCCAGCAGCTTAGGACAGGGGTACACTGAAGCTTTCTTT
-,-,TRBJ1-1,TRBV7-2,CASSLGQMNTEAFF,TGTGCCAGCAGCCTTGGACAGATGAACACTGAAGCTTTCTTT
-,-,TRBJ1-1,TRBV19,CASSIRGTEAFF,TGTGCCAGTAGTATTCGGGGGACTGAAGCTTTCTTT
-,-,TRBJ1-2,TRBV28,CATYPPQSDYGYTF,TGTGCCACATACCCCCCGCAGTCCGACTATGGCTACACCTTC
-,TRBD1,TRBJ2-1,TRBV10-3,CAIKGQGANEQFF,TGTGCCATCAAGGGACAGGGGGCGAATGAGCAGTTCTTC
-,TRBD1,TRBJ1-1,TRBV9,CASSVATIGQGRGNTEAFF,TGTGCCAGCAGCGTAGCTACGATAGGACAGGGGCGGGGGAACACTGAAGCTTTCTTT
few,-,TRBJ2-7,TRBV19,CASSMGAAVAYEQYF,TGTGCCAGTAGTATGGGGGCAGCAGTAGCCTACGAGCAGTACTTC
-,TRBD1,TRBJ1-1,TRBV24-1,CATSDSGTAREAFF,TGTGCCACCAGTGATTCCGGGACAGCCCGGGAAGCTTTCTTT
-,-,TRBJ1-2,TRBV29-1,CSVEDRGRRGYTF,TGCAGCGTTGAAGACAGGGGCCGGCGGGGCTACACCTTC
-,-,TRBJ2-4,TRBV10-3,CAIRSNEENIQYF,TGTGCCATCAGATCCAACGAGGAAAACATTCAGTACTTC
-,-,TRBJ2-3,TRBV5-1,CASSRQRGYTSTDTQYF,TGCGCCAGCAGCCGTCAACGGGGGTATACTAGCACAGATACGCAGTATTTT
-,-,TRBJ2-7,TRBV7-2,CASSQEASSAREQYF,TGTGCCAGCAGCCAAGAGGCTAGCTCAGCTCGTGAGCAGTACTTC
medium-sized,TRBD1,TRBJ2-3,TRBV2,CASGGQGVTDTQYF,TGTGCCAGCGGAGGACAGGGGGTTACAGATACGCAGTATTTT
-,-,TRBJ2-2,TRBV14,CASSRKGGPLNGELFF,TGTGCCAGCAGCCGCAAGGGGGGCCCTTTGAACGGGGAGCTGTTTTTT
-,-,TRBJ1-5,TRBV7-2,CASSLAGGGNQPQHF,TGTGCCAGCAGCTTAGCGGGGGGTGGCAATCAGCCCCAGCATTTT
-,TRBD1,TRBJ1-2,TRBV6-5,CASSSVDRGHGYTF,TGTGCCAGCTCATCGGTGGACAGGGGGCATGGCTACACCTTC
-,-,TRBJ2-5,TRBV14,CASSPRKYQETQYF,TGTGCCAGCAGCCCCAGAAAGTACCAAGAGACCCAGTACTTC
-,-,TRBJ2-1,TRBV4-1,CASSQDEVKVRQQFF,TGCGCCAGCAGCCAAGATGAGGTGAAAGTCCGGCAGCAGTTCTTC
-,-,TRBJ2-7,TRBV7-9,CASSRDFDEQYF,TGTGCCAGCAGCAGGGACTTTGACGAGCAGTACTTC
-,-,TRBJ1-1,TRBV6-5,CASKRSRQNTEAFF,TGTGCCAGCAAGCGTTCAAGGCAGAACACTGAAGCTTTCTTT
once,-,TRBJ2-3,TRBV7-2,CASRTRGHTDTQYF,TGTGCCAGCAGGACACGGGGGCACACAGATACGCAGTATTTT
-,TRBD1,TRBJ1-2,TRBV5-4,CASSSGQGANRYGYTF,TGTGCCAGCAGCTCCGGACAGGGGGCGAACCGGTATGGCTACACCTTC
once,-,TRBJ2-2,TRBV5-1,CASSLRTGSGELFF,TGCGCCAGCAGCTTGCGGACGGGGTCCGGGGAGCTGTTTTTT
-,-,TRBJ2-7,TRBV2,CASSGRLGNYEQYF,TGTGCCAGCAGTGGACGTTTAGGAAACTACGAGCAGTACTTC
-,TRBD1,TRBJ1-2,TRBV7-2,CASSLGGTGSGGYTF,TGTGCCAGCAGCTTAGGCGGGACAGGGTCGGGCGGCTACACCTTC
once,-,TRBJ1-4,TRBV12-3/TRBV12-4,CASSGRVNEKLFF,TGTGCCAGCAGCGGGAGGGTTAATGAAAAACTGTTTTTT
few,TRBD2,TRBJ2-7,TRBV11-2,CASSFLGLAGETYEQYF,TGTGCCAGCAGCTTCCTGGGGCTAGCGGGGGAAACCTACGAGCAGTACTTC
-,-,TRBJ1-1,TRBV7-9,CASSLAMGPYTEAFF,TGTGCCAGCAGCTTAGCGATGGGCCCTTACACTGAAGCTTTCTTT
-,TRBD1,TRBJ1-1,TRBV7-2,CASSSRGGEGEAFF,TGTGCCAGCAGCTCCAGGGGGGGCGAGGGTGAAGCTTTCTTT
-,TRBD1,TRBJ2-1,TRBV7-6,CASSFGQGYEQFF,TGTGCCAGCAGCTTCGGACAGGGATATGAGCAGTTCTTC
-,-,TRBJ1-1,TRBV2,CASSVGMGTEAFF,TGTGCCAGCAGTGTAGGAATGGGTACTGAAGCTTTCTTT
-,-,TRBJ1-2,TRBV9,CASSGGQTVSSYTF,TGTGCCAGCAGCGGAGGGCAGACTGTCTCGAGCTACACCTTC
-,-,TRBJ2-2,TRBV10-1,CASSDLSGTPGTGELFF,TGCGCCAGCAGTGACCTGTCCGGGACCCCAGGGACCGGGGAGCTGTTTTTT